This TCR beta chain appears in the sequencing data of a study of cytomegalovirus exposure and HLA in healthy donors. Clones were read by immunoSEQ multiplex PCR, and TCRdb kept only the in-frame ones, dropping some. This sample yields over 35,000 clones, of which around 93% are seen a single time; around 3.4% belongs to the top ten. CDR1 and CDR2 (germline): MNHNS, SASEGT. J lost 4 bases, V lost 3 bases, and 5 bases had no gene match. This CDR3 is built from 14 residues. From the 120-subject validation cohort, which was separate from the approximately 670-subject first cohort, the donors were drawn. The sample holds a few counts of this clone.

The source material was PBMCs. The gene calls are TRBV6-1 and TRBJ1-2; the match to TRBD1 covers 7 bases. This TCR was sampled from a man younger than 35 in good health and CMV-seronegative. This CDR3 is CASSDYRGAYGYTF. As DNA, the CDR3 is TGTGCCAGCAGTGACTACAGGGGCGCCTATGGCTACACCTTC.